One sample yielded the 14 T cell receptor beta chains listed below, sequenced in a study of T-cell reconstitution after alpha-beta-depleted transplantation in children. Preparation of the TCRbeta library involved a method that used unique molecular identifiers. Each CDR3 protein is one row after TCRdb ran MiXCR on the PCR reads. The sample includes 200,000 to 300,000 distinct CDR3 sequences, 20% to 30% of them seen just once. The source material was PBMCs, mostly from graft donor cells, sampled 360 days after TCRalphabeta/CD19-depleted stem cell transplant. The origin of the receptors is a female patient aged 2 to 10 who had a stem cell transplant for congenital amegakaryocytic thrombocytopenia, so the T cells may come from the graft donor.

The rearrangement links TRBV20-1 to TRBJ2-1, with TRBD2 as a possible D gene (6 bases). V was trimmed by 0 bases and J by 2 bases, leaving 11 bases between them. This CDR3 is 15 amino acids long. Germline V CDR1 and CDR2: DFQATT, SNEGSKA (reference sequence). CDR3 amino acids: CSARDGGMPYNEQFF. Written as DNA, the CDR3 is TGCAGTGCTAGAGACGGGGGTATGCCCTACAATGAGCAGTTCTTC.

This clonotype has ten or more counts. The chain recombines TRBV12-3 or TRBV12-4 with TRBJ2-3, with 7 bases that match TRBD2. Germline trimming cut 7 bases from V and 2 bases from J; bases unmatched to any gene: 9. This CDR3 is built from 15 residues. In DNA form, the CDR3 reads TGTGCCAGCACCCCCGTTAGCGGGTACACAGATACGCAGTATTTT. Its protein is CASTPVSGYTDTQYF.

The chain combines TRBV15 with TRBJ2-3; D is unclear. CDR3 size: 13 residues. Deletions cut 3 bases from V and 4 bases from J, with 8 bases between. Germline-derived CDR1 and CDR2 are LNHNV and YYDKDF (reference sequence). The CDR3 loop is CATSSQTPDTQYF. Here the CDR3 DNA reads TGTGCCACCAGCAGTCAGACCCCAGATACGCAGTATTTT.

In DNA form, the CDR3 reads TGTGCCAGCAGTCGTAGCAATCAGCCCCAGCATTTT. Its translation is CASSRSNQPQHF. The chain recombines TRBV6-2 or TRBV6-3 with TRBJ1-5; the D is unclear. The CDR3 consists of 12 residues. V lost 5 bases and J lost 0, with 2 bases in between. Looked up from germline, CDR1 is MNHEY and CDR2 is SVGEGT.

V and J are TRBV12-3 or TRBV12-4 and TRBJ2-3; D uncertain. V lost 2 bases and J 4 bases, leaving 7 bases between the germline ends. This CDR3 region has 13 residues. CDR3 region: CASSLIDADTQYF. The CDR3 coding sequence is TGTGCCAGCAGTTTAATTGATGCAGATACGCAGTATTTT.

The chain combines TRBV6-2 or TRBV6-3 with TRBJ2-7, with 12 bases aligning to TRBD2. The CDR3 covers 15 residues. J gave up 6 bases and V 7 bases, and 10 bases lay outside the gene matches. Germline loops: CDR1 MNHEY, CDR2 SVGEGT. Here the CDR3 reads CASTLPLAGGSEQYF. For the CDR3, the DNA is TGTGCCAGCACCCTACCACTAGCGGGAGGATCCGAGCAGTACTTC.

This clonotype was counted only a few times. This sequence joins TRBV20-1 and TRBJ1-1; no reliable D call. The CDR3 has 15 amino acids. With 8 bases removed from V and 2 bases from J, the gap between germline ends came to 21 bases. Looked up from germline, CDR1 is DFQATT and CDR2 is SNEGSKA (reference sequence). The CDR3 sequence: CSPQLSGNYNTEAFF. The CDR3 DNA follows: TGCAGTCCTCAGCTGTCCGGGAACTATAACACTGAAGCTTTCTTT.

In nucleotides, the CDR3 is TGTGCCAGCAGTTACCTTACAGGGGCTCACACCGGGGAGCTGTTTTTT. Protein: CASSYLTGAHTGELFF. The rearrangement links TRBV6-5 to TRBJ2-2; 7 nucleotides line up with TRBD1. CDR1 and CDR2 from the germline V gene are MNHEY and SVGAGI. J lost 3 bases, V lost 2 bases, and 6 bases had no gene match. The CDR3 runs 16 residues.

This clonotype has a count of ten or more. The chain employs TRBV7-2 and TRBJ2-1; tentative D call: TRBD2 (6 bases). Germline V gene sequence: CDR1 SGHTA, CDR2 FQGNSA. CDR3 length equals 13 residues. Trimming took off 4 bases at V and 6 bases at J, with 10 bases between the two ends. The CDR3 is CASSSSGGNEQFF. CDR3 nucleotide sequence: TGTGCCAGCAGCTCCTCCGGGGGCAATGAGCAGTTCTTC.

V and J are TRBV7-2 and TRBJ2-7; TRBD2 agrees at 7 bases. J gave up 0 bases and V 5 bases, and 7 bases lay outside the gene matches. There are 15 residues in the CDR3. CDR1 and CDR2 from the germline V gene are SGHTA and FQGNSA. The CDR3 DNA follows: TGTGCCAGCAGCCCGGCTAGCGGAAACTCCTACGAGCAGTACTTC. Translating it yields CASSPASGNSYEQYF.

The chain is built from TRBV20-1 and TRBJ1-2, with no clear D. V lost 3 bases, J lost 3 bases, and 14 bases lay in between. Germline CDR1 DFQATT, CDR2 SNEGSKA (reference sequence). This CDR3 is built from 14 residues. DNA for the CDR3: TGCAGTGCTAGCGAGACGGAGACACACTATGGCTACACCTTC. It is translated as CSASETETHYGYTF.

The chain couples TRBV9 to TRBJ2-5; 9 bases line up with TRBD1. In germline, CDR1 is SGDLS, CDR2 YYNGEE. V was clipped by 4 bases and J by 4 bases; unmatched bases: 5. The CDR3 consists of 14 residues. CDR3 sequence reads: CASSIQGAGETQYF. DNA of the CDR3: TGTGCCAGCAGCATACAGGGGGCGGGAGAGACCCAGTACTTC.

In nucleotides, the CDR3 is TGTGCCAGTACCACTGGACAGGGCCCTTCCTACGAGCAGTACTTC. Protein: CASTTGQGPSYEQYF. The chain recombines TRBV19 with TRBJ2-7, with TRBD1 identical over 8 bases. Germline values: CDR1 LNHDA, CDR2 SQIVND (reference sequence). CDR3 length: 15 residues. V lost 7 bases to trimming and J lost 1 base; unmatched junction nucleotides: 9.

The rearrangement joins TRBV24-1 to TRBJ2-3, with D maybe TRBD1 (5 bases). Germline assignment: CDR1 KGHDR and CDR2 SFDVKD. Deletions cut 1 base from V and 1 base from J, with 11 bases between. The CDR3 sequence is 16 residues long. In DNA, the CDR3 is TGTGCCACCAGTGATTTCGCCAGGGATGGCACAGATACGCAGTATTTT. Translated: CATSDFARDGTDTQYF.